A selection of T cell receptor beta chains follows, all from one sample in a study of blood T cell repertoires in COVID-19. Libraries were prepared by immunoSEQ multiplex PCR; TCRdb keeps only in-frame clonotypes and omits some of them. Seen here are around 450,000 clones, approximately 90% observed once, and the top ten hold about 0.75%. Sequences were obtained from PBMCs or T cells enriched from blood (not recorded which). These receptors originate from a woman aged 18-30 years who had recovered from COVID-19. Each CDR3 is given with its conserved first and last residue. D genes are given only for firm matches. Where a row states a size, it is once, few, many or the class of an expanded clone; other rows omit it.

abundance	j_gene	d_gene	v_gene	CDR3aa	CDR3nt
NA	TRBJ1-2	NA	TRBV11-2	CASSSSTDFVGGYTF	TGTGCCAGCAGCTCCTCAACGGACTTTGTGGGTGGCTACACCTTC
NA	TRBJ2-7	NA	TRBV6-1	CASSEAVQDRQYF	TGTGCCAGCAGTGAAGCAGTCCAGGACAGACAGTACTTC
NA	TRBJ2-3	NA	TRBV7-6	CASSPLPTDTQYF	TGTGCCAGCAGCCCCCTTCCCACAGATACGCAGTATTTT
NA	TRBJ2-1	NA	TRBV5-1	CASSLALGGAYNEQFF	TGCGCCAGCAGCTTGGCCTTAGGGGGGGCCTACAATGAGCAGTTCTTC
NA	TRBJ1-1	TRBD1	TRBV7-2	CAGSGGGLEGEAFF	TGTGCCGGGTCAGGGGGCGGCCTAGAGGGTGAAGCTTTCTTT
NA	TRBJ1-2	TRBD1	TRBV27	CASSRQGDYGYTF	TGTGCCAGCAGCCGACAGGGGGACTATGGCTACACCTTC
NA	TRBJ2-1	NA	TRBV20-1	CSASLRGTYNEQFF	TGCAGTGCTAGTCTCCGGGGGACCTACAATGAGCAGTTCTTC
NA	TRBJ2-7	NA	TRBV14	CASSQLNRGADEQYF	TGTGCCAGCAGCCAATTGAATCGGGGGGCCGACGAGCAGTACTTC
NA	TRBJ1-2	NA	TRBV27	CASSLSTRGGYTF	TGTGCCAGCAGTTTATCCACAAGGGGTGGCTACACCTTC
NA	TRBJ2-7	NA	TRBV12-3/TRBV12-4	CASSPGQGWEQYF	TGTGCCAGCAGCCCAGGGCAGGGGTGGGAGCAGTACTTC
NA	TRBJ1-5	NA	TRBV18	CASSPGLQQPQHF	TGTGCCAGCTCACCAGGGTTACAGCAGCCCCAGCATTTT
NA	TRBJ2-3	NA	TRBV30	CAWSVGQGEDTQYF	TGTGCCTGGAGTGTGGGGCAGGGCGAAGATACGCAGTATTTT
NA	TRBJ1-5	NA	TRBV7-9	CASSLGGGQPQHF	TGTGCCAGCAGCTTAGGGGGGGGACAGCCCCAGCATTTT
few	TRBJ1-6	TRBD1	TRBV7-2	CASSGGQYNSPLHF	TGTGCCAGCAGCGGGGGACAGTATAATTCACCCCTCCACTTT